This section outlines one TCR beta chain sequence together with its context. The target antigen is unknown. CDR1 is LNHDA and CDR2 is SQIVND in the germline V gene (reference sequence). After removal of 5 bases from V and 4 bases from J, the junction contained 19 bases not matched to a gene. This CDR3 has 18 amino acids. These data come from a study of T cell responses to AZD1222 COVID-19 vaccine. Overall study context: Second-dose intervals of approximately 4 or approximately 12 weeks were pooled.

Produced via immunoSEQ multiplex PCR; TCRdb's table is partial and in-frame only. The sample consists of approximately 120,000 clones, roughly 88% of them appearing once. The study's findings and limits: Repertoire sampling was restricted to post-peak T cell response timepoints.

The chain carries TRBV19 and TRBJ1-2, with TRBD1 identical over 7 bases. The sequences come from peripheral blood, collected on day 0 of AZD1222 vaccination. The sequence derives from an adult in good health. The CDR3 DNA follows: TGTGCCAGTAGTTCCCAAAGATCCGGGACAGAGAACTTCTATGGCTACACCTTC. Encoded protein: CASSSQRSGTENFYGYTF.